What follows are 3 T cell receptor beta chains derived from one specimen sequenced in a study of cytomegalovirus exposure and HLA in healthy donors (dated by TCRdb to about 2017). Library preparation was by the immunoSEQ multiplex PCR assay. For the multiplex PCR, a mixture combining 60 forward primers for TCR Vbeta segments and 13 reverse primers for TCR Jbeta segments was used. Drawn from immuneACCESS, this table holds only the in-frame rearrangements with V and J called that TCRdb kept. Clones are partly lost; checked studies trace under half to an unresolved V gene and leave the rest unexplained. The table for this sample lists around 100,000 clones. Together, the top ten hold 3.4% of the sample. Sequenced material: PBMCs. Every receptor here comes from a woman in her 30s in good health and CMV-seronegative.

The chain recombines TRBV4-1 with TRBJ2-7; TRBD2 matches 11 bases. V was clipped by 5 bases and J by 1 base; unmatched bases: 7. This CDR3 is 16 amino acids long. Germline lookup yields CDR1 MGHRA and CDR2 YSYEKL. Here the CDR3 reads CASSVRLAGPSYEQYF. The CDR3 DNA reads as TGCGCCAGCAGCGTTAGACTAGCGGGACCTTCCTACGAGCAGTACTTC.

The V gene is TRBV19, the J gene TRBJ2-1, with D possibly matching TRBD2 (6 bases). Per germline, CDR1 LNHDA and CDR2 SQIVND (reference sequence). V lost 3 bases and J lost 7, with 16 bases in between. The CDR3 contains 15 residues. Written as DNA, the CDR3 is TGTGCCAGTAGTATTCGGGCGGGGTTCGGAAATGAGCAGTTCTTC. Translated: CASSIRAGFGNEQFF.

V and J are TRBV5-1 and TRBJ1-4, with 7 bases matching TRBD1. Per germline, CDR1 SGHRS and CDR2 YFSETQ. The CDR3 totals 15 residues. V dropped 5 bases and J dropped 8; count of bases not matched to a gene: 12. CDR3 region: CASSLQGTQEEKLFF. Here the CDR3 DNA reads TGCGCCAGCAGTCTACAGGGGACTCAGGAGGAAAAACTGTTTTTT.